This is a list of T cell receptor beta chains from one sample in a study of T cells in Graves' hyperthyroidism and ophthalmopathy. TCRdb independently ran MiXCR on the multiplex PCR reads; one entry per CDR3 protein. The sample contains some 180,000 distinct CDR3 sequences, about a sixth of which appear only once. Input material: blood. The origin of the receptors is a woman aged 50 to 65 with Graves' hyperthyroidism. Both conserved end residues are part of each CDR3.

V,J,CDR3
TRBV6-1,TRBJ1-4,CASSSYMRVNEKLFF
TRBV19,TRBJ2-6,CASSPGYRGRSGANVLTF
TRBV7-9,TRBJ1-2,CASSYHDRDGYTF
TRBV6-6,TRBJ2-1,CASSYSKGPGLDVEQFF
TRBV29-1,TRBJ1-2,CSVEGQHYGYTF
TRBV7-9,TRBJ2-7,CASRASGSYEQYF
TRBV19,TRBJ1-3,CASIKMGSGNTIYF
TRBV11-3,TRBJ2-1,CASSFGVGEQFF
TRBV15,TRBJ2-1,CATSRGGGRSPYNEQFF
TRBV5-1,TRBJ2-5,CASSLPGLAFAQETQYF
TRBV11-2,TRBJ2-2,CAILAGGPNTGELFF
TRBV7-2,TRBJ1-1,CASSLSTGGALGEAFF
TRBV2,TRBJ2-5,CASSEGVGGETQHF
TRBV9,TRBJ2-1,CASSVEGLAGGAHNEQFF
TRBV24-1,TRBJ2-5,CATSDLSAGQETQYF
TRBV7-6,TRBJ2-3,CASSPQTTSGSRTDTQYF
TRBV5-8,TRBJ2-1,CASSAWGGPSSYNEQFF
TRBV12-3/TRBV12-4,TRBJ1-1,CASSPLRDREDTEAFF
TRBV6-4,TRBJ2-3,CASSDRRGLAGSTDTQYF
TRBV19,TRBJ2-7,CASSIRFSGDLSYEQYF
TRBV12-5,TRBJ2-7,CASVAGVYEQYF
TRBV13,TRBJ2-1,CASSLGLNEQFF
TRBV5-1,TRBJ1-5,CASSRDLAQPQHF
TRBV28,TRBJ2-7,CASHHGLGRNNTYEQYF
TRBV24-1,TRBJ2-1,CATSSEGPYDEQFF
TRBV2,TRBJ1-2,CASSSGGQAYYGYTF
TRBV5-1,TRBJ1-1,CASSLGGGRRTGGAEAFF
TRBV9,TRBJ2-7,CASSVGLTYEQYF
TRBV9,TRBJ1-2,CASSVESRRGDGYTF
TRBV30,TRBJ1-2,CAWRYRTGPPTNYGYTF
TRBV2,TRBJ1-5,CASSEMVPPQPQHF
TRBV6-1,TRBJ2-1,CASSVARGEQFF
TRBV6-1,TRBJ1-1,CASRDTGGAPIEAFF
TRBV28,TRBJ2-3,CASTTPLIAGGPRDTQYF
TRBV27,TRBJ2-2,CASSLFPRELFF
TRBV11-3,TRBJ1-1,CASSLGQAAFF
TRBV19,TRBJ1-1,CASSIFPAGLVAEAFF
TRBV11-2,TRBJ2-5,CASSSQGRETQYF
TRBV12-5,TRBJ2-1,CASGWDRADEQFF
TRBV7-3,TRBJ2-3,CASSLTDLAGGPDTQYF
TRBV12-3/TRBV12-4,TRBJ2-7,CASSFEFGLAGLYEQYF
TRBV27,TRBJ1-1,CASSGGTGNTEAFF
TRBV6-1,TRBJ2-1,CASNPLQGNEQFF
TRBV20-1,TRBJ1-6,CSARWGDKNSPLHF
TRBV6-2/TRBV6-3,TRBJ2-2,CASSSVSANTGELFF
TRBV6-1,TRBJ2-5,CASSEGEVELWETQYF
TRBV29-1,TRBJ1-1,CSGENTEAFF
TRBV27,TRBJ2-5,CASSPRGETQYF
TRBV5-1,TRBJ1-1,CASSLTGPADTEAFF